These 15 T cell receptor beta chains were all obtained from the same sample, sequenced in a study of a mutant IDH1 vaccine in newly diagnosed glioma. Time point noted: week 47, end of study. It was 300 ug of mutant IDH1 20-mer peptide that made up each vaccine dose, given with topical imiquimod. These receptors are not linked to any known antigen. Profiling relied on immunoSEQ multiplex PCR, and the TCRdb table lists in-frame clones only, not all of them. The repertoire consists of approximately 60,000 clones, with 83% occurring once and the leading ten covering 3% to 4%. Sequenced here: PBMCs, sampled from a glioma patient whose treatment included an IDH1 peptide vaccine. The receptors derive from a woman between 45 and 65 years old with glioma.

CDR3 nucleotides: TGTGCCAGCAGTTCCTGGGAAGTCGACGAGCAGTACTTC. As protein: CASSSWEVDEQYF. This chain uses TRBV28 with TRBJ2-7, with no clear D. CDR1 MDHEN and CDR2 SYDVKM come from the germline V gene. The CDR3 totals 13 residues. V lost 4 bases and J 5 bases, leaving 12 bases between the germline ends.

The chain combines TRBV14 with TRBJ2-3; 11 nucleotides line up with TRBD2. The J segment lost 6 bases and the V segment lost 6 bases, leaving 8 bases of the junction unmatched. In germline, CDR1 is SGHDN, CDR2 FVKESK. CDR3 length: 15 amino acids. CDR3 in DNA: TGTGCCAGCAGGAACCTGGCTAGCGGGGGGGATACGCAGTATTTT. It codes for CASRNLASGGDTQYF.

The chain carries TRBV10-3 and TRBJ1-2, with a tentative D call TRBD1 (5 bases). The CDR3 extends over 13 amino acids. CDR1 is ENHRY and CDR2 is SYGVKD in the germline V gene. With 10 bases removed from V and 5 bases from J, the gap between germline ends came to 17 bases. Written as DNA, the CDR3 is TGTGCCACCGGAAACGGGGGACGGTATGGCTACACCTTC. Encoded protein: CATGNGGRYGYTF.

The chain has TRBV6-1 and TRBJ2-7; D possibly corresponds to TRBD2 (5 bases). Germline V CDR1 and CDR2: MNHNS, SASEGT. Trimming took 4 bases from V and 0 from J, leaving 7 bases between them. CDR3 length equals 13 residues. CDR3 amino acids: CASSGTSSYEQYF. CDR3 bases: TGTGCCAGCAGTGGAACTAGCTCCTACGAGCAGTACTTC.

The V gene is TRBV7-2, the J gene TRBJ1-1; D ambiguous. Germline values: CDR1 SGHTA, CDR2 FQGNSA. This CDR3 has 13 residues. Trimming cost V 1 base and J 3 bases, with 6 bases left between them. CDR3 sequence (DNA): TGTGCCAGCAGCTTAGATCTAGACACTGAAGCTTTCTTT. As protein: CASSLDLDTEAFF.

V usage is TRBV11-3 and J usage is TRBJ2-7; 7 bases are shared with TRBD1. CDR1 and CDR2 from the germline V gene are SGHNT and YENEEA. V lost 1 base and J lost 6; bases outside the gene matches: 12. This CDR3 spans 16 amino acids. CDR3 residues: CASSLGPGQTSTEQYF. CDR3 DNA sequence: TGTGCCAGCAGCTTAGGACCGGGACAGACGTCAACCGAGCAGTACTTC.

This chain uses TRBV5-1 with TRBJ2-1, with 13 bases fitting TRBD2. V shed 3 bases and J 4 bases; nucleotides not matched to a gene: 10. The CDR3 spans 18 residues. Per the germline V gene, CDR1 is SGHRS and CDR2 is YFSETQ. CDR3 sequence reads: CASSSGLTSGGVYNEQFF. CDR3 sequence (DNA): TGCGCCAGCAGCTCGGGGCTAACTAGCGGGGGGGTGTACAATGAGCAGTTCTTC.

This rearrangement joins TRBV27 to TRBJ2-7; TRBD1 matches at 9 bases. Germline trimming cut 7 bases from V and 4 bases from J; bases unmatched to any gene: 8. The CDR3 extends over 14 amino acids. In germline, CDR1 is MNHEY, CDR2 SMNVEV (reference sequence). CDR3 in amino acids: CASTPGTGQYEQYF. The CDR3 DNA sequence: TGTGCCAGCACCCCCGGGACAGGGCAATACGAGCAGTACTTC.

This clone was found a few times. This chain uses TRBV10-1 with TRBJ2-1; D is unresolved. Germline V gene lookup returns CDR1 WNHNN and CDR2 SYGVQD (reference sequence). The CDR3 covers 15 residues. The ends were cut back, 0 bases at V and 4 bases at J, with 10 bases in the middle. The DNA of the CDR3 is TGCGCCAGCAGTGAGTCTTCTTCCCGATACAATGAGCAGTTCTTC. This gives the protein CASSESSSRYNEQFF.

The chain recombines TRBV11-3 with TRBJ2-7, with D possibly TRBD1 on 5 matching bases. Trimming removed 4 bases from V and 3 bases from J, with 19 bases in between. Germline-derived CDR1 and CDR2 are SGHNT and YENEEA. The CDR3 extends over 16 amino acids. CDR3 bases: TGTGCCAGCAGCTCAGATTCATACCGGCAGGGCTACGAGCAGTACTTC. As protein: CASSSDSYRQGYEQYF.

This rearrangement joins TRBV2 to TRBJ2-3; TRBD1 might be the D (5 bases). CDR3 length equals 14 residues. Trimming shortened V by 7 bases and J by 3 bases, and 14 bases separated the two germline ends. Germline V gene sequence: CDR1 SNHLY, CDR2 FYNNEI. DNA of the CDR3: TGTGCCAGCAAGTGGAATAGGGGAACAGATACGCAGTATTTT. Protein product: CASKWNRGTDTQYF.

This rearrangement joins TRBV5-6 to TRBJ2-3; 7 positions agree with TRBD2. The CDR3 runs 14 residues. Germline V gene sequence: CDR1 SGHDT, CDR2 YYEEEE. V lost 3 bases, J lost 0 bases, and 1 base stayed unmatched. The CDR3 here is CASSWGGSTDTQYF. The CDR3 region has the DNA TGTGCCAGCAGCTGGGGGGGAAGCACAGATACGCAGTATTTT.

V usage is TRBV9 and J usage is TRBJ2-3; 10 bases line up with TRBD1. With V trimmed by 5 bases and J by 2 bases, 11 bases remained unmatched. From germline, CDR1 is SGDLS and CDR2 YYNGEE. The CDR3 length is 17 residues. This CDR3 is CASSRTAGTGDTDTQYF. The CDR3 coding sequence is TGTGCCAGCAGTAGAACTGCCGGGACAGGGGACACAGATACGCAGTATTTT.

J is TRBJ1-2 and V is TRBV19; no firm D call. CDR1 LNHDA and CDR2 SQIVND come from the germline V gene (reference sequence). V was shortened by 10 bases and J by 1 base, with 13 bases between the two germline ends. The CDR3 covers 13 residues. CDR3 bases: TGTGCCACTAGACCGGGATATAACTATGGCTACACCTTC. It encodes CATRPGYNYGYTF. Full variable domain (outside the CDR3, taken from reference TRBV19 and TRBJ1-2): DGGITQSPKYLFRKEGQNVTLSCEQNLNHDAMYWYRQDPGQGLRLIYYSQIVNDFQKGDIAEGYSVSREKKESFPLTVTSAQKNPTAFYLCATRPGYNYGYTFGSGTRLTVV.

The chain joins TRBV7-9 to TRBJ1-6; TRBD1 is a possible D gene (6 bases). CDR3 size: 16 residues. V was trimmed by 2 bases and J by 6 bases, leaving 14 bases between them. Per the germline V gene, CDR1 is SEHNR and CDR2 is FQNEAQ (reference sequence). The CDR3 coding sequence is TGTGCCAGCAGCTTAATGGGGGCGCAGAGTAATTCACCCCTCCACTTT. It yields the protein CASSLMGAQSNSPLHF. Full variable domain (outside the CDR3, taken from reference TRBV7-9 and TRBJ1-6): DTGVSQNPRHKITKRGQNVTFRCDPISEHNRLYWYRQTLGQGPEFLTYFQNEAQLEKSRLLSDRFSAERPKGSFSTLEIQRTEQGDSAMYLCASSLMGAQSNSPLHFGNGTRLTVT.